This TCR beta chain was recorded in a study of beta chain features in type 1 diabetes. Isolated RNA was reverse transcribed in full, so expressed TCRB transcripts were sequenced. The protocol was immunoSEQ multiplex PCR, while the TCRdb copy is restricted to in-frame clones and leaves out a portion. This sample has about 270,000 clones, with over 12% found just once. CDR3 length: 13 residues. Trimming took 6 bases from V and 12 from J; bases not matched to a gene: 13. Germline CDR1 reads PRHDT; CDR2 reads FYEKMQ (reference sequence). This clonotype was obtained from a woman between 35 and 50 years old in good health. Sample: naive CD4+ T cells from blood. The chain has TRBV13 and TRBJ2-7; 8 bases are shared with TRBD1. CDR3 DNA: TGTGCCAGCAGTGCTAGACAGGGGTCATATCGGTACTTC. Its translation is CASSARQGSYRYF.